This TCR beta chain came from a study of cytomegalovirus exposure and HLA in healthy donors. The CDR3 is 16 residues long. Germline CDR1 and CDR2: MNHEY and SVGAGI. The V and J ends lost 1 base and 12 bases respectively, with 24 bases between them. Findings and limits, study-wide: A later analysis showed HLA-associated TCR beta chains outstripping equally common others in clonal expansion.

Both 60 Vbeta primers and 13 Jbeta primers went into the PCR. How the authors handled the data: Per a later analysis, the number of unique TCR beta chains was some 80 million, of which 9 million to 12 million were shared. Profiling relied on immunoSEQ multiplex PCR, and the TCRdb table lists in-frame clones only, not all of them. The D gene and trimming were derived from the DNA, and the V and J assignments and clone size from that table. In the table there are some 200,000 clones, roughly 80% of which are singletons. With regard to this clone: Its specificity is unknown.

The TCR sequence derives from a male donor in good health and CMV-seropositive. This chain connects TRBV6-5 to TRBJ1-2; perhaps TRBD1 as D (5 bases). Source material: PBMCs. The CDR3 spells CASSYYRDAARGGHTF. CDR3 coding DNA: TGTGCCAGCAGTTACTATCGGGACGCTGCCCGGGGAGGCCACACCTTC.